This T cell receptor beta chain is drawn from a study of T cells after yellow fever vaccination. The CDR3 spans 14 residues. Trimming took off 6 bases at V and 3 bases at J, with 12 bases between the two ends. This clonotype was counted between two and nine times. Its cognate antigen is unknown. Conversion of TCR transcripts into cDNA relied on 5'RACE template switching, which added a universal primer site and UMIs. TCRdb re-analysed the 5' RACE reads in MiXCR, keeping a single row per CDR3 protein. The repertoire holds a few hundred thousand distinct CDR3 sequences, with approximately 10% as singletons. Whole-study results and caveats: Abundant bulk-population clonotypes could contaminate the FACS-sorted repertoires.

Sequencing was performed on CD4+ T cells sorted from PBMCs, taken 5 days after the yellow fever booster vaccination. The rearrangement links TRBV12-3 or TRBV12-4 to TRBJ1-3; D might be TRBD1 (6 bases). The TCR was taken from a man aged 18 to 29 who received the YFV17D yellow fever vaccine. The CDR3 DNA reads as TGTGCCAGCAGCCGGACAGCGAATGGAAACACCATATATTTT. It codes for CASSRTANGNTIYF.